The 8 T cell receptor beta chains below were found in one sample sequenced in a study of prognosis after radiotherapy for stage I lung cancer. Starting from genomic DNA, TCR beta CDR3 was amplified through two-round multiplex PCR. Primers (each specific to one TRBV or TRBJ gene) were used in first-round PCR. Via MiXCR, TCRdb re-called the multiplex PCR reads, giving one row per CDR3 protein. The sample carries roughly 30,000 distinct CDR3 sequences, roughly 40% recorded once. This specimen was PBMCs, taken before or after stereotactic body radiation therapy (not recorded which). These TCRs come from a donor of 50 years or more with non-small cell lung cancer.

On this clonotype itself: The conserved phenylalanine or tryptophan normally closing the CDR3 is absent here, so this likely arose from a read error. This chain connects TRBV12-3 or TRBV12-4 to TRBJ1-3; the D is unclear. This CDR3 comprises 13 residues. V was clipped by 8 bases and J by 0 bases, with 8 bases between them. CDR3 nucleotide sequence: TGTGCCAGCTACTGGGACTCTGGAAACACCATATATCTT. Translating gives CASYWDSGNTIYL.

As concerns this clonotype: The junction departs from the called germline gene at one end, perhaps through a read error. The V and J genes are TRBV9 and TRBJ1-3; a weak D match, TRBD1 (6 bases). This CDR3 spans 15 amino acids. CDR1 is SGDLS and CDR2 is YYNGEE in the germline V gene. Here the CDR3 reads CASSPYQDSRNIIYF. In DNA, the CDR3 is TGTGCCAGTAGCCCCTATCAGGACAGCCGAAACATCATATATTTT.

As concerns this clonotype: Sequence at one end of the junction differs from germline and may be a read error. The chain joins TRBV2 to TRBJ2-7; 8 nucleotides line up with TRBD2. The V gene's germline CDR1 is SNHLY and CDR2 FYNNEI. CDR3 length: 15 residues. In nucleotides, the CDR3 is TGTGCCAGCAGTGGTAGGAATAGCGGGACGGTCGAGAAGTACTTC. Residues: CASSGRNSGTVEKYF.

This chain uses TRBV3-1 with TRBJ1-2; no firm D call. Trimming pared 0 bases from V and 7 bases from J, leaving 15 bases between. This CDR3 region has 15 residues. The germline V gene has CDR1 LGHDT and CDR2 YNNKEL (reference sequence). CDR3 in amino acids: CASSQDPGEGRGYTF. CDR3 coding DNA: TGTGCCAGCAGCCAAGATCCCGGGGAAGGTCGTGGCTACACCTTC.

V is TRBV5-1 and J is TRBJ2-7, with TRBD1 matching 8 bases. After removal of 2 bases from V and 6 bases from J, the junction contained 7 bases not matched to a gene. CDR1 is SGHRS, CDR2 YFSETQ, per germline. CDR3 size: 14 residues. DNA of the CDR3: TGCGCCAGCAGCTTCTCGGACAGGGCGTCCGAGCAGTACTTC. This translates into CASSFSDRASEQYF.

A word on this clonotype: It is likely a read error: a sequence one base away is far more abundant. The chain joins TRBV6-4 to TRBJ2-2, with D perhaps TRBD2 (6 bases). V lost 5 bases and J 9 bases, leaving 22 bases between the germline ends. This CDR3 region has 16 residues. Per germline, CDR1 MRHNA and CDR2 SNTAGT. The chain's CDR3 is CASSYRRGSAGWELFF. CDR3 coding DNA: TGTGCCAGCAGTTACAGGCGGGGTAGCGCCGGTTGGGAGCTGTTTTTT.

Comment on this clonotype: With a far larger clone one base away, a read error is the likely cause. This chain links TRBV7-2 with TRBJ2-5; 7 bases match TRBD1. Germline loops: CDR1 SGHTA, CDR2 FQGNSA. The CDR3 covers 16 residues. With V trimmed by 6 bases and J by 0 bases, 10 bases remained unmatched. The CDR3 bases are TGTGCCAGCAGTCGATGGACAGGTTTGTACCAAGAGACCCAGTACTTC. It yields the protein CASSRWTGLYQETQYF. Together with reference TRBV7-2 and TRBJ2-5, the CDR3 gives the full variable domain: GAGVSQSPSNKVTEKGKDVELRCDPISGHTALYWYRQSLGQGLEFLIYFQGNSAPDKSGLPSDRFSAERTGGSVSTLTIQRTQQEDSAVYLCASSRWTGLYQETQYFGPGTRLLVL.

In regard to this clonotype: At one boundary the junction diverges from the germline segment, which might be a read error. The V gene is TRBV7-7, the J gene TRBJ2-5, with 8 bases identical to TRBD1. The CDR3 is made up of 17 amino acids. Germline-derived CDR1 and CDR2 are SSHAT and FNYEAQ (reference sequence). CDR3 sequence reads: CASSSKPLRGRERTQYF. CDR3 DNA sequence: TGTGCTAGCAGCTCCAAGCCCCTCAGGGGGCGCGAGAGGACCCAGTACTTC. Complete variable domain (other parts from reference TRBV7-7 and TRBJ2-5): GAGVSQSPRYKVTKRGQDVTLRCDPISSHATLYWYQQALGQGPEFLTYFNYEAQPDKSGLPSDRFSAERPEGSISTLTIQRTEQRDSAMYRCASSSKPLRGRERTQYFGPGTRLLVL.